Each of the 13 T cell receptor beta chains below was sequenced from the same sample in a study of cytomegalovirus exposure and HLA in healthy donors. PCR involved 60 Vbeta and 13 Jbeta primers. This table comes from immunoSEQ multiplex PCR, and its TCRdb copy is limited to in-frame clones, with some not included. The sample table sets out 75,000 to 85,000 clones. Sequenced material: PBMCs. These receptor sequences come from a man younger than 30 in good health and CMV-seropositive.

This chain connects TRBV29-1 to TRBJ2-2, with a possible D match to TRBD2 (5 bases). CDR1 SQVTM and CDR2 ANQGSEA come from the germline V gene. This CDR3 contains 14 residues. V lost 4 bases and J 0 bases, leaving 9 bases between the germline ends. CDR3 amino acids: CSVAPGSNTGELFF. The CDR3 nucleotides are TGCAGCGTTGCGCCGGGGTCGAACACCGGGGAGCTGTTTTTT.

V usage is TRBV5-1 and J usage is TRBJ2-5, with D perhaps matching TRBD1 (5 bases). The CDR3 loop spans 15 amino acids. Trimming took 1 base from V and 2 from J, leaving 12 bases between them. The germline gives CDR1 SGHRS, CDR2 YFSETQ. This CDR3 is CASSLPGARQETQYF. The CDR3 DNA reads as TGCGCCAGCAGCTTGCCTGGGGCGCGACAAGAGACCCAGTACTTC.

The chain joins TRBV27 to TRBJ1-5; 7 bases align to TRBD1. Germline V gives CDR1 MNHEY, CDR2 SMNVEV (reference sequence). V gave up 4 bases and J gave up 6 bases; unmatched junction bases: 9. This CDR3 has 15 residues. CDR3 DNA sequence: TGTGCCAGCAGTTCGGCGGACAGGCGCAGTCAGCCCCAGCATTTT. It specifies CASSSADRRSQPQHF.

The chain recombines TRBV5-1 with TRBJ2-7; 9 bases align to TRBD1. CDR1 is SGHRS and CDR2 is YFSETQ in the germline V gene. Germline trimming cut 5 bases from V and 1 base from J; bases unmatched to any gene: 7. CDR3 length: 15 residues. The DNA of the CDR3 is TGCGCCAGCAGTTCAGACAGGGGGTGGTCCTACGAGCAGTACTTC. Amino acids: CASSSDRGWSYEQYF.

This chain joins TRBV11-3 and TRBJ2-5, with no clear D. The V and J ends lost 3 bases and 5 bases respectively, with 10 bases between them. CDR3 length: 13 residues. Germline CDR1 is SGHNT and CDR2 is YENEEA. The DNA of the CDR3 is TGTGCCAGCAGCTTTAATAGTCGGGAGACCCAGTACTTC. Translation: CASSFNSRETQYF. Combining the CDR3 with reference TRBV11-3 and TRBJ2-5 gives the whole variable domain EAGVVQSPRYKIIEKKQPVAFWCNPISGHNTLYWYLQNLGQGPELLIRYENEEAVDDSQLPKDRFSAERLKGVDSTLKIQPAELGDSAVYLCASSFNSRETQYFGPGTRLLVL.

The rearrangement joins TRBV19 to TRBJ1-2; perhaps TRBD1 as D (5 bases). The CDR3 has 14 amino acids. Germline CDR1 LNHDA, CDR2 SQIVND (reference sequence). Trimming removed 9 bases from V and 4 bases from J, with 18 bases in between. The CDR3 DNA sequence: TGTGCCAGCGAGGACCGAGGACATATCTATGGCTACACCTTC. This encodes CASEDRGHIYGYTF.

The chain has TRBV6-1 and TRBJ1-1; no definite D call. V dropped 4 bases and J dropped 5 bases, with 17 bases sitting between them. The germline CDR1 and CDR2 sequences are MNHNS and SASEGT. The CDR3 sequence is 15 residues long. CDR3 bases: TGTGCCAGCAGTGGAGGGCCGTCCACCAGAACTGAAGCTTTCTTT. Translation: CASSGGPSTRTEAFF.

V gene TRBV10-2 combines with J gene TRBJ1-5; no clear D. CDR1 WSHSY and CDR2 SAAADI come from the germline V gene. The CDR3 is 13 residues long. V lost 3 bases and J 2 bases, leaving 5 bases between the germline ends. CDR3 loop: CASSDGRNQPQHF. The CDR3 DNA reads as TGCGCCAGCAGTGATGGCCGCAATCAGCCCCAGCATTTT.

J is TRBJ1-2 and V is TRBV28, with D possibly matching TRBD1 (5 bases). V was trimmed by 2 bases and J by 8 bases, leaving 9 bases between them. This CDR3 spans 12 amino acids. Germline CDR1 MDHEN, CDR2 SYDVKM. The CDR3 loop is CASSLPGNGYTF. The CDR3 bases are TGTGCCAGCAGTTTACCAGGGAACGGCTACACCTTC.

Here the CDR3 reads CASSLGLAGGGETQYF. CDR3 nucleotides: TGTGCCAGCAGCCTAGGACTAGCGGGAGGTGGGGAGACCCAGTACTTC. The chain employs TRBV5-4 and TRBJ2-5; 14 nucleotides align to TRBD2. CDR3 length: 16 residues. The trim removed 4 bases at V and 5 bases at J, leaving 7 bases unmatched. CDR1 and CDR2 from the germline V gene are SGHNT and YYREEE (reference sequence).

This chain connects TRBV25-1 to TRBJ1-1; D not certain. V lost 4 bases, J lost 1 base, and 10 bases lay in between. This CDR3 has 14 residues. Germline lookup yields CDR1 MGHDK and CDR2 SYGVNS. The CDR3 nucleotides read TGTGCCAGCAGTGCGAAGAGTGAGAACACTGAAGCTTTCTTT. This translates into CASSAKSENTEAFF.

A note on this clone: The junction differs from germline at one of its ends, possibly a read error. CDR3 in DNA: TGTGCCAGCAGCCGCCGGGGGGGCGGCTCCACCTTC. As protein: CASSRRGGGSTF. J is TRBJ2-7 and V is TRBV14; 8 nucleotides match TRBD2. The V gene's germline CDR1 is SGHDN and CDR2 FVKESK. This CDR3 spans 12 amino acids.

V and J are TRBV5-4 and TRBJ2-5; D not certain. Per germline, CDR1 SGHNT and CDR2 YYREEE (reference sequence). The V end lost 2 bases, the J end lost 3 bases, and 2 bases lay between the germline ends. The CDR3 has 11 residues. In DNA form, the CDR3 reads TGTGCCAGCAGCTTTAAAGAGACCCAGTACTTC. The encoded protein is CASSFKETQYF.